This T cell receptor (beta chain) was captured by sequencing in a study of T cell responses to AZD1222 COVID-19 vaccine. General study results and limits: White British people made up most donors, females outnumbered males, and clonal diversity was possibly underestimated.

The data were produced by immunoSEQ multiplex PCR, yet TCRdb's version contains in-frame clones alone and is incomplete. The data hold some 130,000 clones, with 90% observed a single time. As to this clone: Its antigen is not identified.

The CDR3 loop spans 14 amino acids. Deletions cut 4 bases from V and 6 bases from J, with 10 bases between. Germline V CDR1 and CDR2: MRHNA, SNTAGT. The TCR sequence derives from an adult in good health. This material consisted of peripheral blood, taken on day 0 of AZD1222 vaccination. The J gene is TRBJ1-6, the V gene TRBV6-4; D ambiguous. The CDR3 region is CASSVGQPNSPLHF. As DNA, the CDR3 is TGTGCCAGCAGTGTGGGCCAGCCTAATTCACCCCTCCACTTT.